Below are 13 T cell receptor beta chains sequenced from a single sample in a study of shared clonotypes between healthy human individuals. Assay used: immunoSEQ multiplex PCR; TCRdb lists only in-frame clones, some missing. The sample lists around 1.6 million clones, 95% to 99% occurring once. Sequencing was carried out using naive CD4+ T cells sorted from blood. Subset meaning: CD45RA+ positively selected. These receptors were obtained from a man younger than 45 in good health.

J is TRBJ1-3 and V is TRBV27; 10 nucleotides match TRBD1. Germline trimming cut 6 bases from V and 2 bases from J; bases unmatched to any gene: 1. The CDR3 has 14 residues. Germline V gives CDR1 MNHEY, CDR2 SMNVEV (reference sequence). CDR3 DNA sequence: TGTGCCAGCAGCGGACAGGGGGCTGGAAACACCATATATTTT. Amino acids: CASSGQGAGNTIYF.

This chain uses TRBV27 with TRBJ2-7, with D possibly matching TRBD2 (5 bases). Germline CDR1 reads MNHEY; CDR2 reads SMNVEV (reference sequence). V was shortened by 2 bases and J by 3 bases, with 11 bases between the two germline ends. This CDR3 region has 14 residues. The CDR3: CASSLEGLGYEQYF. CDR3 in DNA: TGTGCCAGCAGTTTAGAGGGATTGGGCTACGAGCAGTACTTC.

The chain has TRBV7-2 and TRBJ2-1, with a weak D call TRBD2 (5 bases). Germline values: CDR1 SGHTA, CDR2 FQGNSA. This CDR3 has 14 residues. Between the trimmed V and J ends, which lost 0 bases and 4 bases, there was a span of 7 bases. As DNA, the CDR3 is TGTGCCAGCAGCTTAGCTCCGGGATACAATGAGCAGTTCTTC. Its protein product is CASSLAPGYNEQFF.

This clone has only one observation. V usage is TRBV2 and J usage is TRBJ1-3; 8 nucleotides align to TRBD1. The trim removed 8 bases at V and 5 bases at J, leaving 2 bases unmatched. From germline, CDR1 is SNHLY and CDR2 FYNNEI. There are 12 residues in the CDR3. CDR3 bases: TGTGCCAGCGGACAGGGCAGAAACACCATATATTTT. As protein: CASGQGRNTIYF.

This clone was recorded only once. The gene calls are TRBV11-2 and TRBJ2-1; TRBD2 matches 9 bases. The V gene end was trimmed by 4 bases and the J gene end by 7 bases; junction bases not matched to a gene: 14. CDR3 size: 17 residues. Germline assignment: CDR1 SGHAT and CDR2 FQNNGV. The CDR3 reads CASSSSRFSGSRNEQFF. The CDR3 DNA reads as TGTGCCAGCAGCTCGTCTAGGTTTAGCGGGAGTAGGAATGAGCAGTTCTTC.

The J gene is TRBJ1-4, the V gene TRBV11-2, with 11 bases identical to TRBD1. CDR3 length equals 16 residues. V shed 5 bases, J shed 3 bases, and the junction held 5 bases outside the gene matches. CDR1 is SGHAT, CDR2 FQNNGV, per germline. The CDR3 sequence: CASSRTGGIANEKLFF. The CDR3 region has the DNA TGTGCCAGCAGCCGGACAGGGGGCATCGCTAATGAAAAACTGTTTTTT.

The rearrangement uses TRBV9 and TRBJ1-1, with D possibly matching TRBD1 (5 bases). The V gene lost 1 base and the J gene lost 2 bases, with 18 bases spanning the gap. The CDR3 runs 17 residues. Germline V lookup: CDR1 SGDLS, CDR2 YYNGEE. As DNA, the CDR3 is TGTGCCAGCAGCGTATCGCCGGGGCCCATGCGTAACACTGAAGCTTTCTTT. Translation: CASSVSPGPMRNTEAFF.

This rearrangement joins TRBV13 to TRBJ2-5; 7 positions match TRBD2. V trimming: 2 bases; J trimming: 5 bases; junction bases outside the gene matches: 5. The CDR3 length is 14 residues. In germline, CDR1 is PRHDT, CDR2 FYEKMQ (reference sequence). The CDR3 DNA follows: TGTGCCAGCAGCTTAAGGACTAGAGGCGAGACCCAGTACTTC. Translating gives CASSLRTRGETQYF.

The rearrangement uses TRBV2 and TRBJ2-1; D call uncertain. V lost 1 base and J lost 7, with 5 bases in between. The CDR3 runs to 12 residues. The germline gives CDR1 SNHLY, CDR2 FYNNEI. CDR3 in DNA: TGTGCCAGCAGTGAAGAGGTAAATGAGCAGTTCTTC. Protein sequence: CASSEEVNEQFF.

Notes on this clone: Compared with germline, one end of the junction differs, possibly owing to a read error. Distinct nucleotide sequences in the sample also encode this CDR3. This sequence joins TRBV18 and TRBJ2-2, with 15 nucleotides matching TRBD2. CDR1 KGHSH and CDR2 LQKENI come from the germline V gene. The CDR3 consists of 18 residues. CDR3 DNA sequence: TGTGCCAGCTCACCACCGGGACTAGCGGGAGGAAACACCGGGGAACTGTTTTTT. Amino acids: CASSPPGLAGGNTGELFF. The full variable domain, its missing parts supplied by reference TRBV18 and TRBJ2-2, is NAGVMQNPRHLVRRRGQEARLRCSPMKGHSHVYWYRQLPEEGLKFMVYLQKENIIDESGMPKERFSAEFPKEGPSILRIQQVVRGDSAAYFCASSPPGLAGGNTGELFFGEGSRLTVL.

V usage is TRBV7-3 and J usage is TRBJ2-5, with 8 bases fitting TRBD2. After removal of 4 bases from V and 1 base from J, the junction contained 14 bases not matched to a gene. The CDR3 sequence is 18 residues long. From germline, CDR1 is SGHTA and CDR2 FQGTGA. The DNA for the CDR3 is TGTGCCAGCAGCTCCCGACCAGCGGGAGTTAGGGGCCAAGAGACCCAGTACTTC. It specifies CASSSRPAGVRGQETQYF.

The rearrangement uses TRBV29-1 and TRBJ2-1; the match to TRBD2 covers 8 bases. Unmatched junction bases numbered 5, after V lost 5 bases and J lost 8 bases. Germline CDR1 SQVTM, CDR2 ANQGSEA. This CDR3 has 12 amino acids. For the CDR3, the DNA is TGCAGCGTTACGGGAGGGCCCCATGAGCAGTTCTTC. Translated, it gives CSVTGGPHEQFF.

The V call is TRBV29-1, the J call TRBJ1-1; D is ambiguous. Looked up from germline, CDR1 is SQVTM and CDR2 is ANQGSEA. V lost 6 bases and J 1 base, leaving 9 bases between the germline ends. The length of the CDR3 is 12 residues. DNA for the CDR3: TGCAGCGTCGAAATGGGGAACACTGAAGCTTTCTTT. Protein: CSVEMGNTEAFF.